Given below is one T cell receptor (beta chain) in context. What antigen it recognizes has not been identified. No base quality information exists; no much larger clone differs at one position. Sequences SGHRS (CDR1) and YFSETQ (CDR2) are obtained from the germline V gene. Trimming accounts for 4 bases at V and 6 bases at J, while the number of junction bases matched to no gene is 11. The cysteine opens and the phenylalanine closes a CDR3 of 17 amino acids. The entry retains the CDR3 DNA only, 51 bases that are in frame from base 1. Reading the label with the study, this specimen's time point is: about 28 days (+/-7) after the second vaccine dose. Because spike-specific TCR depth and breadth did not differ between the two schedules, AZD1222 recipients who got a second dose at roughly 4 weeks were pooled with those who got a second dose at roughly 12 weeks. Samples from vaccinated people were obtained from the UK trials COV001 and COV002, which included a single-blind randomized controlled phase 2/3 trial of AZD1222 (ChAdOx1 nCoV-19) in healthy adults. Trial participant PBMC samples were collected at day 0 and day 28 after the second dose for TCRbeta chain sequencing.

This record comes from a study of T cell responses to AZD1222 COVID-19 vaccine (dated by TCRdb to the early 2020s). General notes on the study: A total of 233 trial participants underwent TCR sequencing, of whom about 200 received two doses of AZD1222 and about 25 received two doses of the MenACWY control vaccine. Trial participants were enrolled by age into subgroups of 18-55, 56-69 and 70-plus years, and around 150, 28 and 57 TCR-sequenced participants, respectively, were included in these subgroups.

Paper-wide results and their limitations: After two AZD1222 doses, both the breadth and the depth of spike-specific TCRs were significantly higher than at day 0 and than in MenACWY recipients. No day 14 peak-response samples were available, so repertoires were characterized only after the peak T cell response. Most participants were white British and females outnumbered males, and the authors suggested that clonal diversity may have been underestimated. The 56-69-year group was small, and its depth increase did not reach significance, likely because of low power. Reportedly, almost half of the unique spike-specific TCRs recognized epitopes lying outside the regions that are mutated in the B.1.351 and B.1.1.7 variants. Only a handful of AZD1222 recipients were SARS-CoV-2 seropositive at baseline, limiting conclusions about previously exposed vaccinees. The vaccine-associated CD4 TCRs covered the entire spike protein, and the dominant responses fell in regions 160-218 and 743-854.

The CDR3 regions of human TCRbeta chains were analyzed by immunosequencing. Under the source paper's analysis protocol: Repertoire TCRs were checked for matches against a reference library of SARS-CoV-2-specific TCRs that had been generated using the MIRA antigen-specificity platform. Breadth was defined as the fraction of unique TCRs that were SARS-CoV-2-associated, and depth was defined as the fraction of total T cells that were SARS-CoV-2-associated. Using the MIRA data, every spike-specific TCR was mapped to the spike region that the TCR reacted to and assigned to either a CD4 or a CD8 class. Log10-transformed breadth and depth values were compared by one-way ANOVA with Sidak's multiple comparisons tests. The table comes from immuneACCESS by way of TCRdb, which keeps in-frame sequences with V and J called. Part of the clones is missing from these tables; in studies checked, under half for an unresolved V gene and the rest for unknown reasons. V, J and clone size are those of that table, while D and trimming were read from the DNA. Counted in this sample were 150,000 to 200,000 clones; just over 90% of them appeared once. 1% to 1.5% of the sample lies in the top ten.

This sequence originates from an adult who received the AZD1222 COVID-19 vaccine. The chain is assembled from TRBV5-1 and TRBJ1-4; TRBD1 fits 11 bases in the junction. The source was peripheral blood, collected 28 days after the second AZD1222 dose. The CDR3 amino acid sequence is: CASSTGTGGRRDEKLFF. The nucleotide sequence reads TGCGCCAGCAGCACAGGGACAGGGGGGCGCCGGGATGAAAAACTGTTTTTT.